This T cell receptor (beta chain) was observed in a study of cytomegalovirus exposure and HLA in healthy donors. The PCR was carried out with 60 Vbeta primers and 13 Jbeta primers. Sequencing was performed with immunoSEQ multiplex PCR; in TCRdb, only in-frame clones are kept and a portion is missing. The sample lists over 85,000 clones; around 82% were seen once. The ends lost 5 bases at V and 0 bases at J; junction bases unmatched: 11. Germline V gene sequence: CDR1 ENHRY, CDR2 SYGVKD. The CDR3 totals 18 residues. V gene TRBV10-3 combines with J gene TRBJ2-2; TRBD1 matches at 8 bases. The source of this sequence is a middle-aged man in good health and CMV-seronegative. Sequences were obtained from PBMCs. Here the CDR3 reads CAISPLGQGRSNTGELFF. CDR3 nucleotides: TGTGCCATCAGTCCGCTTGGACAGGGAAGATCGAACACCGGGGAGCTGTTTTTT.